A selection of T cell receptor beta chains follows, all from one sample in a study of CD8 T cells in ankylosing spondylitis. TCRdb re-called the 5' RACE reads through MiXCR, storing one row per CDR3 protein. The sample carries 200,000 to 250,000 distinct CDR3 sequences, about 17% recorded once. Sequences were obtained from blood, either unsorted or a sorted T cell fraction (not recorded which). These receptors were collected from a male donor with ankylosing spondylitis. Each CDR3 is given with its conserved first and last residue. Size tells how often a clone was seen (once, few, many) or the class of an expanded clone, and some rows leave it out.

>many|TRBV7-9
CASSLGQGNTGELFF
>many|TRBV5-1
CASSGPSGSSTDTQYF
>.|TRBV6-1
CAGKTTDRTSQETQYF
>few|TRBV4-3
CASSQDLLAESARNEQFF
>few|TRBV27
CASSSGTSGAGEQFF
>once|TRBV7-2
CASSLGGTNYNEQFF
>few|TRBV12-3/TRBV12-4
CASSSLTGPGYTF
>many|TRBV24-1
CATSDRDYYNEQFF
>few|TRBV20-1
CSAHSVHEQYF
>few|TRBV4-3
CASSQDTVGYNEQFF
>few|TRBV12-3/TRBV12-4
CASSLYGSSYNEQFF
>many|TRBV11-2
CASSLDLNTEAFF
>few|TRBV7-9
CASTAVGGRGLNEQFF
>few|TRBV4-2
CASSQDNYNEQFF
>.|TRBV2
CASSDLAGGPTGELFF
>few|TRBV7-9
CASSSPGGDYEQYF